These 17 T cell receptor beta chains originate from one sample sequenced in a study of PD-L1 blockade in urothelial cancer. Repertoires were generated with immunoSEQ multiplex PCR, while TCRdb's copy carries only in-frame clones and drops some. Among some 100,000 clones listed, about 89% were seen once. The material sequenced was PBMCs, taken around atezolizumab (anti-PD-L1) treatment. All receptors derive from a woman aged 80 or over with urothelial cancer.

This sequence joins TRBV7-3 and TRBJ2-1; 11 bases are a match to TRBD2. The J segment lost 5 bases and the V segment lost 0 bases, leaving 0 bases of the junction unmatched. The CDR3 is made up of 15 amino acids. Germline V gene sequence: CDR1 SGHTA, CDR2 FQGTGA. The CDR3: CASSLTSGRDNEQFF. The CDR3 DNA is TGTGCCAGCAGCTTAACTAGCGGGAGGGACAATGAGCAGTTCTTC.

This chain links TRBV2 with TRBJ2-7, with TRBD2 matching over 8 bases. J gave up 3 bases and V 4 bases, and 17 bases lay outside the gene matches. Looked up from germline, CDR1 is SNHLY and CDR2 is FYNNEI. This CDR3 region has 18 residues. For the CDR3, the DNA is TGTGCCAGCAGTGGTGGCTGGGAGCGGGAGAATTATAGCTACGAGCAGTACTTC. Its protein is CASSGGWERENYSYEQYF.

This clone is a singleton in its sample. The chain combines TRBV2 with TRBJ1-5; no firm D call. The CDR3 sequence is 13 residues long. Germline V CDR1 and CDR2: SNHLY, FYNNEI. V lost 8 bases, J lost 6 bases, and 14 bases lay in between. The DNA of the CDR3 is TGTGCCAGCGTTTGGGAGGCGGGTCAGCCCCAGCATTTT. Translating it yields CASVWEAGQPQHF.

CDR3 coding DNA: TGTGCCAGCAGCGACAGGGGGCTCTACGAGCAGTACTTC. Translated, it gives CASSDRGLYEQYF. This sequence joins TRBV27 and TRBJ2-7; 10 bases line up with TRBD1. Germline loops: CDR1 MNHEY, CDR2 SMNVEV (reference sequence). The CDR3 totals 13 residues. The junction had 2 bases not matched to a gene; V was cut back by 6 bases and J by 3 bases.

V is TRBV5-1 and J is TRBJ1-1; TRBD1 matches 7 bases. The CDR3 is made up of 15 amino acids. Germline-derived CDR1 and CDR2 are SGHRS and YFSETQ. J gave up 8 bases and V 7 bases, and 17 bases lay outside the gene matches. In DNA form, the CDR3 reads TGCGCCAGCGCCGTAACCGGGACAGCCAACAACGAAGCTTTCTTT. Encoded protein: CASAVTGTANNEAFF.

The J gene is TRBJ1-1, the V gene TRBV18, with D tentatively TRBD1 (6 bases). Trimming removed 3 bases at V and 10 bases at J, with 15 bases between. Per germline, CDR1 KGHSH and CDR2 LQKENI. The length of the CDR3 is 13 residues. The CDR3, as DNA: TGTGCCAGCTCACCCGGACAGACCCGAGGAGCTTTCTTT. Translation gives CASSPGQTRGAFF. Full variable domain (rest looked up from reference TRBV18 and TRBJ1-1): NAGVMQNPRHLVRRRGQEARLRCSPMKGHSHVYWYRQLPEEGLKFMVYLQKENIIDESGMPKERFSAEFPKEGPSILRIQQVVRGDSAAYFCASSPGQTRGAFFGQGTRLTVV.

This rearrangement joins TRBV5-1 to TRBJ2-5; the match to TRBD2 covers 12 bases. Unmatched junction bases numbered 12, after V lost 4 bases and J lost 5 bases. The germline gives CDR1 SGHRS, CDR2 YFSETQ. The CDR3 has 17 residues. CDR3 nucleotides: TGCGCCAGCAGCCCCGGACTAGCGGGGACATCCTTGGAGACCCAGTACTTC. As protein: CASSPGLAGTSLETQYF.

The chain carries TRBV21-1 and TRBJ1-2. TRBV21-1 is a pseudogene segment. CDR3 size: 12 residues. The CDR3 protein is CASSSIASDYTF. CDR3 DNA sequence: TGTGCCAGCAGCAGCATAGCCTCCGACTACACCTTC.

This chain connects TRBV29-1 to TRBJ2-5; possible D gene TRBD1, 6 bases. CDR3 length: 12 amino acids. Trimming took 6 bases from V and 5 from J, leaving 13 bases between them. The germline V gene has CDR1 SQVTM and CDR2 ANQGSEA. Here the CDR3 DNA reads TGCAGCGTGGCAACAGGGAGCGAGACCCAGTACTTC. This encodes CSVATGSETQYF.

This rearrangement joins TRBV5-4 to TRBJ2-3, with 7 bases lining up with TRBD2. Germline V lookup: CDR1 SGHNT, CDR2 YYREEE (reference sequence). V was clipped by 0 bases and J by 4 bases; unmatched bases: 8. This CDR3 contains 16 residues. DNA for the CDR3: TGTGCCAGCAGCTTGGATATGCGGGGAGGGGCAGATACGCAGTATTTT. This encodes CASSLDMRGGADTQYF.

The V gene is TRBV21-1, the J gene TRBJ2-6; TRBD2, the D gene given by the table, was not confirmed from the DNA. TRBV21-1 is a listed pseudogene. The CDR3 has 18 amino acids. The CDR3 region has the DNA TGTGCCAGCAGCAAAACCCACAGAGGGCTCTCTGGGGCCAACGTCCTGACTTTC. Its protein product is CASSKTHRGLSGANVLTF.

The V and J genes are TRBV18 and TRBJ1-1, with unresolved D. CDR3 size: 16 residues. Germline V CDR1 and CDR2: KGHSH, LQKENI. Trimming pared 0 bases from V and 1 base from J, leaving 12 bases between. The DNA of the CDR3 is TGTGCCAGCTCACCACCAATGCAGGTTAAGAACACTGAAGCTTTCTTT. Its translation is CASSPPMQVKNTEAFF.

The rearrangement links TRBV6-1 to TRBJ1-5; no firm D call. V lost 2 bases and J lost 7, with 15 bases in between. CDR1 and CDR2 from the germline V gene are MNHNS and SASEGT. The CDR3 runs 15 residues. The CDR3 protein is CASSEPHYSLQPQHF. CDR3 bases: TGTGCCAGCAGTGAACCGCACTATAGCTTGCAGCCCCAGCATTTT.

This chain's CDR3 is CASSATGGKADTQYF. The DNA for the CDR3 is TGCGCCAGCAGCGCCACAGGGGGCAAGGCAGATACGCAGTATTTT. V is TRBV5-1 and J is TRBJ2-3, with 9 positions matching TRBD1. This CDR3 is built from 15 residues. Germline values: CDR1 SGHRS, CDR2 YFSETQ. The V and J ends lost 4 bases and 4 bases, in that order; junction bases with no gene match: 7.

The J gene is TRBJ2-3, the V gene TRBV15; D gene ambiguous. The germline V gene has CDR1 LNHNV and CDR2 YYDKDF (reference sequence). The germline V and J ends were trimmed by 0 bases and 6 bases, with 16 bases remaining between them. The CDR3 contains 16 residues. CDR3 region: CATSRDLRKGADTQYF. Here the CDR3 DNA reads TGTGCCACCAGCAGAGACCTCCGGAAAGGAGCCGATACGCAGTATTTT.

The table lists this clone with a few counts. The rearrangement uses TRBV7-3 and TRBJ1-3; D is ambiguous. Germline assignment: CDR1 SGHTA and CDR2 FQGTGA. This CDR3 is 14 amino acids long. Between the trimmed V and J ends, which lost 3 bases and 2 bases, there was a span of 8 bases. The CDR3 here is CASSFGDAGNTIYF. The CDR3 nucleotides read TGTGCCAGCAGCTTCGGGGATGCTGGAAACACCATATATTTT.

The CDR3 sequence: CASTKTSGSSYEQYF. As DNA, the CDR3 is TGCGCCAGCACAAAGACTAGCGGGAGCTCCTACGAGCAGTACTTC. The chain joins TRBV5-1 to TRBJ2-7; 12 bases match TRBD2. CDR1 is SGHRS and CDR2 is YFSETQ in the germline V gene. Germline trimming cut 6 bases from V and 0 bases from J; bases unmatched to any gene: 4. The length of the CDR3 is 15 residues.